The 14 T cell receptor beta chains below were found in one sample sequenced in a study of post-analysis software for immune sequencing data. Built from TCR beta cDNA, the libraries had unique molecular identifiers in them. TCRdb passed the PCR reads through MiXCR, listing each CDR3 protein once. The sample yields about 150,000 distinct CDR3 sequences, approximately 31% seen once. Study conclusions and caveats: With TRBV5-6, TRBV5-1 and TRBV20-1 included, about five TRBV segments were more frequent in patients than in controls.

Their target antigens are unknown. The specimen was blood. The receptor source for this set is a girl aged 10-17 years with multiple sclerosis.

This clonotype was found many times. This rearrangement joins TRBV5-1 to TRBJ2-1; D gene ambiguous. The germline gives CDR1 SGHRS, CDR2 YFSETQ. This CDR3 contains 12 residues. V shed 0 bases and J shed 13 bases, with 11 bases lying between them. CDR3 DNA: TGCGCCAGCAGCTTGGAGTCCATTCCCCAGTTCTTC. Translating it yields CASSLESIPQFF.

Many counts were recorded for this clonotype. The chain links TRBV20-1 to TRBJ2-1; 7 bases align to TRBD2. The CDR3 has 16 residues. After removal of 3 bases from V and 8 bases from J, the junction contained 16 bases not matched to a gene. Germline-derived CDR1 and CDR2 are DFQATT and SNEGSKA (reference sequence). This CDR3 reads CSASPPGGTGVYEQFF. In DNA form, the CDR3 reads TGCAGTGCTAGCCCTCCCGGGGGGACTGGTGTCTATGAGCAGTTCTTC.

The sample holds many counts of this clonotype. The chain is built from TRBV7-9 and TRBJ2-3; no reliable D call. V lost 5 bases and J 4 bases, leaving 4 bases between the germline ends. The CDR3 contains 11 residues. The germline V gene encodes CDR1 SEHNR and CDR2 FQNEAQ (reference sequence). CDR3 sequence (DNA): TGTGCCAGCAGCCGAGCAGATACGCAGTATTTT. Protein sequence: CASSRADTQYF.

In its sample, this clonotype was seen a few times. The chain joins TRBV5-1 to TRBJ2-3, with 10 bases aligning to TRBD2. The germline V gene has CDR1 SGHRS and CDR2 YFSETQ. The J segment lost 6 bases and the V segment lost 3 bases, leaving 7 bases of the junction unmatched. This CDR3 has 15 residues. The CDR3 DNA is TGCGCCAGCAGCTCCGGACTAGCGGCCGGGGATACGCAGTATTTT. It is translated as CASSSGLAAGDTQYF.

This clonotype came up a few times. The chain uses TRBV7-9 and TRBJ1-1, with TRBD1 matching over 7 bases. Germline assignment: CDR1 SEHNR and CDR2 FQNEAQ (reference sequence). This CDR3 is 15 amino acids long. Trimming cost V 5 bases and J 5 bases; bases outside gene matches: 11. The CDR3 bases are TGTGCCAGCAGCCCAACGAGGGGGCGGGGGACTGAAGCTTTCTTT. Its protein product is CASSPTRGRGTEAFF.

On this clonotype itself: A single base separates this from a much larger clone, so it may be a read error. The chain has TRBV12-3 or TRBV12-4 and TRBJ1-2; D is perhaps TRBD1 (6 bases). The V gene lost 6 bases and the J gene lost 3 bases, with 11 bases spanning the gap. The CDR3 runs 13 residues. CDR3 residues: CASSPRQDYGYTF. The CDR3 DNA reads as TGTGCCAGCAGCCCTAGACAGGACTATGGCTACACCTTC.

This clonotype has more than one count but fewer than ten. The rearrangement links TRBV5-6 to TRBJ2-5; weak D call: TRBD1 (5 bases). The germline V and J ends were trimmed by 2 bases and 2 bases, with 10 bases remaining between them. From germline, CDR1 is SGHDT and CDR2 YYEEEE. CDR3 length equals 14 residues. CDR3 residues: CASSLGHQQETQYF. CDR3 coding DNA: TGTGCCAGCAGCTTAGGACACCAACAAGAGACCCAGTACTTC.

This clonotype showed up many times. This chain connects TRBV7-6 to TRBJ2-1; D is perhaps TRBD2 (5 bases). Trimming pared 5 bases from V and 4 bases from J, leaving 15 bases between. There are 15 residues in the CDR3. Germline CDR1 and CDR2: SGHVS and FNYEAQ. In nucleotides, the CDR3 is TGTGCCAGCAGCATAACGGGGTCCCTATACAATGAGCAGTTCTTC. Amino acid sequence: CASSITGSLYNEQFF. The entire variable domain, with the rest obtained from reference TRBV7-6 and TRBJ2-1, is as follows: GAGVSQSPRYKVTKRGQDVALRCDPISGHVSLYWYRQALGQGPEFLTYFNYEAQQDKSGLPNDRFSAERPEGSISTLTIQRTEQRDSAMYRCASSITGSLYNEQFFGPGTRLTVL.

This clonotype was found many times. The genes are TRBV7-9 and TRBJ2-5; perhaps TRBD2 as D (5 bases). Deletions cut 2 bases from V and 0 bases from J, with 7 bases between. CDR1 is SEHNR, CDR2 FQNEAQ, per germline (reference sequence). This CDR3 contains 14 residues. In nucleotides, the CDR3 is TGTGCCAGCAGCTTATGGCGGGACCAAGAGACCCAGTACTTC. Translated: CASSLWRDQETQYF.

This clonotype was observed at least ten times. The genes are TRBV12-3 or TRBV12-4 and TRBJ2-1, with D maybe TRBD1 (5 bases). Trimming left V 5 bases short and J 4 bases short, with 15 bases between. CDR3 length equals 15 residues. The CDR3 loop reads CASSREQAPYNEQFF. The CDR3 DNA sequence: TGTGCCAGCAGTAGGGAACAGGCCCCATACAATGAGCAGTTCTTC.

Many counts were recorded for this clonotype. The chain uses TRBV5-1 and TRBJ2-7, with D hard to call. The CDR3 has 14 residues. The V end lost 2 bases, the J end lost 3 bases, and 12 bases lay between the germline ends. In germline, CDR1 is SGHRS, CDR2 YFSETQ. The CDR3 loop reads CASSLEGVGYEQYF. The CDR3 region has the DNA TGCGCCAGCAGCTTAGAAGGCGTCGGCTACGAGCAGTACTTC.

The rearrangement uses TRBV5-1 and TRBJ2-3; 7 bases fit TRBD1. Trimming took 0 bases from V and 1 from J; bases not matched to a gene: 2. Germline V lookup: CDR1 SGHRS, CDR2 YFSETQ. The CDR3 runs to 15 residues. As DNA, the CDR3 is TGCGCCAGCAGCTTGGAGGGACAGCGCACAGATACGCAGTATTTT. Protein sequence: CASSLEGQRTDTQYF.

This clonotype was detected a few times. Given a much more abundant clone one base away, this may be a read error. This chain connects TRBV20-1 to TRBJ2-1; a possible D gene is TRBD2 (6 bases). V was cut by 5 bases and J by 8 bases, with 19 bases left in between. The CDR3 is 14 residues long. CDR1 is DFQATT and CDR2 is SNEGSKA in the germline V gene (reference sequence). The CDR3 is CSAGIPGDLDEQFF. In DNA, the CDR3 is TGCAGTGCTGGTATTCCGGGAGATCTGGATGAGCAGTTCTTC.

This clonotype appeared many times. The J gene is TRBJ2-1, the V gene TRBV4-1; weak D call: TRBD2 (5 bases). The germline V gene has CDR1 MGHRA and CDR2 YSYEKL. This CDR3 has 15 amino acids. The germline V and J ends were trimmed by 4 bases and 14 bases, with 24 bases remaining between them. The CDR3 bases are TGCGCCAGCAGCCCCTTGTCACCCCCCACTAGAACAAAGTTCTTC. This translates into CASSPLSPPTRTKFF.